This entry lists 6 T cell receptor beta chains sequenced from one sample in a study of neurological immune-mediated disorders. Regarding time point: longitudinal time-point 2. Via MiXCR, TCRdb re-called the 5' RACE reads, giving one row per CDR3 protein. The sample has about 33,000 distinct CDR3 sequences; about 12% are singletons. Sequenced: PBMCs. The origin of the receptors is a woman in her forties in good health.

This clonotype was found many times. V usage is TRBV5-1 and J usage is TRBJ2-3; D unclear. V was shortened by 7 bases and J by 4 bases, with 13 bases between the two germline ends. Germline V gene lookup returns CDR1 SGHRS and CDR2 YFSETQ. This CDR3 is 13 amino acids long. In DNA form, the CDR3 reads TGCGCCAGCCGCTCCGAGACCCCAGATACGCAGTATTTT. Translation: CASRSETPDTQYF.

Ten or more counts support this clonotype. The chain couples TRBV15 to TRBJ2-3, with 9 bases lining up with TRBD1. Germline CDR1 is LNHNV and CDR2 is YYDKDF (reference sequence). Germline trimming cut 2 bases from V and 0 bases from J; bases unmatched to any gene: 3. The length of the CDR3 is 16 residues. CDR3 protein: CATSRNRGPSTDTQYF. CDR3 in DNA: TGTGCCACCAGCAGAAACAGGGGGCCTAGCACAGATACGCAGTATTTT.

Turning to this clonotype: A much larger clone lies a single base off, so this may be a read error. The CDR3 bases are TGTGCCAGCAGCGCGAGACAGGGGGCCGACGACCAGTACTTC. Amino acids: CASSARQGADDQYF. The V and J genes are TRBV7-6 and TRBJ2-7; 10 positions match TRBD1. Germline-derived CDR1 and CDR2 are SGHVS and FNYEAQ. The length of the CDR3 is 14 residues.

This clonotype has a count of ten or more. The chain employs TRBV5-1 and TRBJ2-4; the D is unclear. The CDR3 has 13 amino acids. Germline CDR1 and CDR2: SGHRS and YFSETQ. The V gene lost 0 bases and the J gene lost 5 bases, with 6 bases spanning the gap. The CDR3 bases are TGCGCCAGCAGCTTGGGGGCCCAAAACATTCAGTACTTC. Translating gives CASSLGAQNIQYF. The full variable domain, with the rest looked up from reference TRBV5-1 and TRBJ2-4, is KAGVTQTPRYLIKTRGQQVTLSCSPISGHRSVSWYQQTPGQGLQFLFEYFSETQRNKGNFPGRFSGRQFSNSRSEMNVSTLELGDSALYLCASSLGAQNIQYFGAGTRLSVL.

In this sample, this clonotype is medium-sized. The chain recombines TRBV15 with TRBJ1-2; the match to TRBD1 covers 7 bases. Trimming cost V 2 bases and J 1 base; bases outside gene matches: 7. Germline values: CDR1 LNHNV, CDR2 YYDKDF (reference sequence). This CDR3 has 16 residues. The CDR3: CATSRLTGDSNYGYTF. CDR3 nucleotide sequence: TGTGCCACCAGCAGACTAACAGGGGACAGTAACTATGGCTACACCTTC.

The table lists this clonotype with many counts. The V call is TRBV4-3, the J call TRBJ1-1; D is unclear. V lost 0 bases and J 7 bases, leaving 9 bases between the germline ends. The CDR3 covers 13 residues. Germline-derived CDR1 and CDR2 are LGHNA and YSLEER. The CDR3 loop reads CASSQDRVGEAFF. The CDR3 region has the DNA TGCGCCAGCAGCCAAGACCGGGTGGGTGAAGCTTTCTTT.